The source of this TCR beta chain is a study of cytomegalovirus exposure and HLA in healthy donors. About the study: Among 150 million to 200 million T cells, an earlier analysis found about 110 million unique TCR beta sequences.

The CDR3 contains 15 residues. Trimming took 2 bases from V and 5 from J, leaving 15 bases between them. CDR1 and CDR2 (germline): MNHNY, SVGAGI (reference sequence). PCR amplification relied on 60 Vbeta primers (plus 13 Jbeta primers). This table comes from immunoSEQ multiplex PCR, and its TCRdb copy is limited to in-frame clones, with some not included. The sample has around 250,000 clones; around 90% are singletons. Study results and limitations: There was a cluster of highly shared sequence variants that was likely a sequencing artifact.

This clone came up once. Its antigen is as yet unknown. Sample: PBMCs. J is TRBJ2-5 and V is TRBV6-6, with a possible D match to TRBD2 (5 bases). This sequence originates from a girl aged 2 to 9 in good health and CMV-seronegative. The CDR3 reads CASSYRFEGTETQYF. The CDR3 bases are TGTGCCAGCAGTTACAGGTTCGAGGGCACGGAGACCCAGTACTTC.